This paragraph covers one T cell receptor beta chain sequence. The data were taken from a study of blood T cell repertoires in COVID-19. Study details: PBMCs, B-cell-depleted T cells, or T cells provided the cDNA or gDNA that made up the material.

Here immunoSEQ multiplex PCR was the method, and the copy in TCRdb shows in-frame clones only, minus some. Of some 210,000 clones in the sample, about 89% are singletons; the top ten hold 4% to 6%. The TCR was taken from a woman aged 40-49 years with acute or convalescent COVID-19. The sequenced material came from peripheral blood.

The CDR3 protein is CATSRDPFFGEQYV. DNA for the CDR3: TGTGCCACCAGCAGAGATCCCTTTTTCGGCGAGCAGTACGTC. The chain has TRBV15 and TRBJ2-7; D gene unclear. Trimming removed 0 bases from V and 6 bases from J, with 12 bases in between. CDR3 length: 14 residues. Germline loops: CDR1 LNHNV, CDR2 YYDKDF (reference sequence).